This TCR beta chain was sequenced for a study of cytomegalovirus exposure and HLA in healthy donors. Losses at the gene ends were 5 bases for V and 5 bases for J; bases not matched to a gene: 10. CDR1 is MNHEY and CDR2 is SVGAGI in the germline V gene. The CDR3 is made up of 15 amino acids. Study observations and caveats: Indistinguishable V segments such as TRBV6-2 and TRBV6-3 were excluded.

With respect to this clone: Its antigen is not known.

PCR was performed using 60 Vbeta and 13 Jbeta primers. The assay was immunoSEQ multiplex PCR, and TCRdb's table has in-frame clones only and misses some. The data show some 110,000 clones, around 80% seen once. Sequenced input: PBMCs. The V gene is TRBV6-5, the J gene TRBJ2-7; TRBD1 matches 9 bases. This TCR was recovered from a man aged 25-45 years in good health and CMV-seropositive. CDR3 residues: CASSAYRGRPHEQYF. As DNA, the CDR3 is TGTGCCAGCAGTGCTTACAGGGGGCGCCCCCACGAGCAGTACTTC.